The sample holds many counts of the clone carrying this TCR beta chain. Its cognate antigen is unknown. It was with a sample-barcoded 5' primer and a J-beta primer mix that a second PCR of about 7 to 12 cycles was run. From each sample, at least 2.5 million paired-end reads containing CDR3 were obtained. TCRdb redid the calling of the 5' RACE reads with MiXCR, one entry per CDR3 protein. The sample records roughly 680,000 distinct CDR3 sequences, 52% being singletons. This sample was taken from a study of blood T cells in healthy people across ages. The CDR3 extends over 17 amino acids. Trimming took 6 bases from V and 8 from J; bases not matched to a gene: 16. Germline V gene sequence: CDR1 MNHEY, CDR2 SVGAGI. General study results and limits: A roughly linear age-dependent decrease characterized TCR beta diversity per million T cells.

Material for sequencing was blood. The TCR sequence derives from a woman older than 75 in good health. The chain links TRBV6-5 to TRBJ1-6, with TRBD1 identical over 7 bases. The CDR3 coding sequence is TGTGCCAGCAGCTACGGTTTGACAGGGTCCTACTATTCACCCCTCCACTTT. Its protein product is CASSYGLTGSYYSPLHF.